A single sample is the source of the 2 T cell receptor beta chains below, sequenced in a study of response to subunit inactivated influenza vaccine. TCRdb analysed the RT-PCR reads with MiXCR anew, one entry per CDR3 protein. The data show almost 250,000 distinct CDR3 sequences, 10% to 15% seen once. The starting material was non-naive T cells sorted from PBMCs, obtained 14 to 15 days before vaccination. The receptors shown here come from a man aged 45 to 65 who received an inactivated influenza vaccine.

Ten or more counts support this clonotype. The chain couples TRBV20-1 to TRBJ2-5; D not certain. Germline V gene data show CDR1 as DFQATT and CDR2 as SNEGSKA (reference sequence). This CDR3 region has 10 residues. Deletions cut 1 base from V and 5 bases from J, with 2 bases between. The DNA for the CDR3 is TGCAGTGCTAGAGGGGAGACCCAGTACTTC. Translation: CSARGETQYF.

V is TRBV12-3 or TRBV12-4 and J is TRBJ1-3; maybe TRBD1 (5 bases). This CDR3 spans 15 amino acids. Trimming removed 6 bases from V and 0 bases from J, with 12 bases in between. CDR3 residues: CASRPGRSSGNTIYF. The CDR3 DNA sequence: TGTGCCAGCAGGCCGGGACGGAGCTCTGGAAACACCATATATTTT.